This T cell receptor beta chain appears in the sequencing data of a study of glioma-infiltrating T cells. TCR alpha and beta CDR3 regions were amplified from RNA using iRepertoire nested multiplex PCR. In TCRdb, the multiplex PCR reads were re-called with MiXCR into one record per CDR3 protein. Of 400,000 or so distinct CDR3 sequences in the sample, 41% were seen once. As to this clonotype: It may be a read error: a sequence one base away is much more abundant.

Germline V lookup: CDR1 MNHEY, CDR2 SMNVEV (reference sequence). The CDR3 covers 15 residues. Specimen: glioma tissue, nonneoplastic brain tissue, or PBMCs (not recorded which). The source is a human donor with low-grade glioma or glioblastoma, undergoing nonglioma brain surgery, or in good health (not recorded which). The chain employs TRBV27 and TRBJ2-5; D perhaps matches TRBD1 (8 bases). This CDR3 is CASSLTGEGFGTQCF. CDR3 sequence (DNA): TGTGCCAGCAGTCTGACAGGGGAGGGGTTCGGGACCCAGTGCTTC.